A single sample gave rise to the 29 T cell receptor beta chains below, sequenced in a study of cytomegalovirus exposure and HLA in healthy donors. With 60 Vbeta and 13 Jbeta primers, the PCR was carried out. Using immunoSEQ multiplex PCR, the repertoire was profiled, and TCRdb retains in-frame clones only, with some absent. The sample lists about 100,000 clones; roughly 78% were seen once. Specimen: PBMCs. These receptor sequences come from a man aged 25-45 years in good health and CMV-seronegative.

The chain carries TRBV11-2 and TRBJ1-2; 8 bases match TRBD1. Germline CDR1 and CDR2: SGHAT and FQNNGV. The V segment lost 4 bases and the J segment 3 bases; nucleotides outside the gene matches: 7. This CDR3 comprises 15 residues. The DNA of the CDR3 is TGTGCCAGCAGCTCGACCGGACAGGGAGACTATGGCTACACCTTC. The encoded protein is CASSSTGQGDYGYTF.

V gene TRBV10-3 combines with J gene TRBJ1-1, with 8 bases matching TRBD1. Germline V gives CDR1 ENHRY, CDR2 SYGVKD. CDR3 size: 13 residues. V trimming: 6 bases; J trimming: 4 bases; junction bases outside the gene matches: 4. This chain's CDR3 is CAISGQGITEAFF. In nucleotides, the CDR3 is TGTGCCATCAGCGGACAGGGAATCACTGAAGCTTTCTTT.

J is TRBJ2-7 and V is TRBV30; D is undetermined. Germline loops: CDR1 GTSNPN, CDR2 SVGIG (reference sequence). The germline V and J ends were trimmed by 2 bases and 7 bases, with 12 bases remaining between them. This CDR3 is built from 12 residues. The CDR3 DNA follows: TGTGCCTGGAGTCAGACTGAGAGTGAGCAGTACTTC. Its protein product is CAWSQTESEQYF.

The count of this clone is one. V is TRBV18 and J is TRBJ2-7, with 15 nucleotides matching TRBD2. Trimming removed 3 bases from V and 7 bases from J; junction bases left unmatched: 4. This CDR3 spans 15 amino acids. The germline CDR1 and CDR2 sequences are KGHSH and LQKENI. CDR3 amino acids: CASSPGLAGGFEQYF. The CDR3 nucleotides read TGTGCCAGCTCACCGGGACTAGCGGGGGGTTTTGAGCAGTACTTC. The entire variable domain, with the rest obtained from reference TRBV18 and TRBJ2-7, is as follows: NAGVMQNPRHLVRRRGQEARLRCSPMKGHSHVYWYRQLPEEGLKFMVYLQKENIIDESGMPKERFSAEFPKEGPSILRIQQVVRGDSAAYFCASSPGLAGGFEQYFGPGTRLTVT.

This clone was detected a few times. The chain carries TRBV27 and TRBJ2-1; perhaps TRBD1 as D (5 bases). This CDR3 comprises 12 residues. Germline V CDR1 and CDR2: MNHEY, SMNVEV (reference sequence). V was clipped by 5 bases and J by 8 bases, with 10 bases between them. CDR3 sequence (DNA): TGTGCCAGCAGTCCCTCCAGGGATGAGCAGTTCTTC. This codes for CASSPSRDEQFF.

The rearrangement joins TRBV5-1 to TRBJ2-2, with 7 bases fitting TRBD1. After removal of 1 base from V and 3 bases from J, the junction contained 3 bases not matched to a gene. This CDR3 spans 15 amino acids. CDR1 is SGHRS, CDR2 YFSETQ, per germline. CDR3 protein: CASSLYGQDTGELFF. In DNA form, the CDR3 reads TGCGCCAGCAGCTTGTATGGACAGGACACCGGGGAGCTGTTTTTT.

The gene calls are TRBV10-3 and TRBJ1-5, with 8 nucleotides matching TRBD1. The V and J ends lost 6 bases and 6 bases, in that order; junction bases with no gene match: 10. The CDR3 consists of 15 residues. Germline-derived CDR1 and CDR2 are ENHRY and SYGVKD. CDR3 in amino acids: CAISRQGSSSQPQHF. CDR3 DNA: TGTGCCATCAGCAGACAGGGGTCTTCGAGTCAGCCCCAGCATTTT.

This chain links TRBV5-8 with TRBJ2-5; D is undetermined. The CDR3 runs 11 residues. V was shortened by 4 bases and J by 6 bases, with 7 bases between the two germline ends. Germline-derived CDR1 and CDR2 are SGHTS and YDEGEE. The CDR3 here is CASSVVQTQYF. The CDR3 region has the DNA TGTGCCAGCAGCGTAGTCCAGACCCAGTACTTC. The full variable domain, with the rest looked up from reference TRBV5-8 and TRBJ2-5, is EAGVTQSPTHLIKTRGQQATLRCSPISGHTSVYWYQQALGLGLQFLLWYDEGEERNRGNFPPRFSGRQFPNYSSELNVNALELEDSALYLCASSVVQTQYFGPGTRLLVL.

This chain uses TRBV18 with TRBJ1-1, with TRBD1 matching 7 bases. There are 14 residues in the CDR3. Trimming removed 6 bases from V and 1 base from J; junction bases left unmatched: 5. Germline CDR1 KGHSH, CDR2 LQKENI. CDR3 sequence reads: CASSRDRQNTEAFF. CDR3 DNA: TGTGCCAGCTCGCGGGACAGACAGAACACTGAAGCTTTCTTT.

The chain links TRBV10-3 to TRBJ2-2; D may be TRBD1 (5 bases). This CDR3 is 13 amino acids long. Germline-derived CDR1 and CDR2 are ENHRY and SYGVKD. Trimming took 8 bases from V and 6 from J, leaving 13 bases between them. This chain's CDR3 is CAIRPEGAGELFF. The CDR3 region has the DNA TGTGCCATCCGCCCGGAAGGGGCCGGGGAGCTGTTTTTT.

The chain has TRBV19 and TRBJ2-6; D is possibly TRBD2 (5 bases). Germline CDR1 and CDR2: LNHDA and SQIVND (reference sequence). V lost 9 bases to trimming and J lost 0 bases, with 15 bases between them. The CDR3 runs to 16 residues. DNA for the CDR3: TGTGCCAGCCATGGAGCGGCGGTCTCTGGGGCCAACGTCCTGACTTTC. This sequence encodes CASHGAAVSGANVLTF.

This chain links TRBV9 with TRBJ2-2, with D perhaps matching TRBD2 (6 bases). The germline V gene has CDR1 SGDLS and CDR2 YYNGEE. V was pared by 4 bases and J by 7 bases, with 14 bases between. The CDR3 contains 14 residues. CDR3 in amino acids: CASSPLTGGGELFF. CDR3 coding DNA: TGTGCCAGCAGCCCTTTGACCGGGGGCGGGGAGCTGTTTTTT.

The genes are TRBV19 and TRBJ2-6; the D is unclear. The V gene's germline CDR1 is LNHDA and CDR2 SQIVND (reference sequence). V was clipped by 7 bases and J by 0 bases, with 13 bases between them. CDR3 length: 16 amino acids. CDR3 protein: CASNRLSSSGANVLTF. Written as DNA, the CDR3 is TGTGCCAGTAACCGCCTATCCTCCTCTGGGGCCAACGTCCTGACTTTC.

Here the CDR3 DNA reads TGCGCCAGCAGCCATCAAATCCAGCGGGGACCCACAGATACGCAGTATTTT. Protein: CASSHQIQRGPTDTQYF. V is TRBV4-1 and J is TRBJ2-3, with 7 nucleotides matching TRBD2. The CDR3 totals 17 residues. With 3 bases clipped from V and 2 bases from J, the junction kept 11 bases outside the gene matches. Germline CDR1 reads MGHRA; CDR2 reads YSYEKL.

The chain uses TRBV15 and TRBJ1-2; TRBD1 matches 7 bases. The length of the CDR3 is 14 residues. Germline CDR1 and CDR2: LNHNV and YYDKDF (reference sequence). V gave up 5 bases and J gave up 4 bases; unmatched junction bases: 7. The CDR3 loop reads CATSRGQEGYGYTF. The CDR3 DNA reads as TGTGCCACCAGCCGTGGACAGGAGGGCTATGGCTACACCTTC.

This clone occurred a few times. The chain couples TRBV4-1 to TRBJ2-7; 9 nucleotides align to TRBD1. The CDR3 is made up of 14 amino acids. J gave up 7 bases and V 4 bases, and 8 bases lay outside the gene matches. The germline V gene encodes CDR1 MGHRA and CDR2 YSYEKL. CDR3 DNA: TGCGCCAGCAGCCGATCTACAGGGGGCCCAGAGCAGTACTTC. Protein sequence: CASSRSTGGPEQYF.

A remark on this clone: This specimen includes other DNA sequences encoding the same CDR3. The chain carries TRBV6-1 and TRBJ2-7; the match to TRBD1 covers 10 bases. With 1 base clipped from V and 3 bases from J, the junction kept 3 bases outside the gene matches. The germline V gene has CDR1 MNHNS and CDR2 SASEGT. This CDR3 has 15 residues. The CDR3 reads CASSEGTGGSYEQYF. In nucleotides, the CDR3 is TGTGCCAGCAGTGAAGGGACAGGGGGTAGCTACGAGCAGTACTTC.

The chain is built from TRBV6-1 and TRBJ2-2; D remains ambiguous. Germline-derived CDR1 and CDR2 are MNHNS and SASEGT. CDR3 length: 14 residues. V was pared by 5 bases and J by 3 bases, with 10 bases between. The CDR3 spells CASSREADTGELFF. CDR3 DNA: TGTGCCAGCAGTCGTGAGGCGGACACCGGGGAGCTGTTTTTT.

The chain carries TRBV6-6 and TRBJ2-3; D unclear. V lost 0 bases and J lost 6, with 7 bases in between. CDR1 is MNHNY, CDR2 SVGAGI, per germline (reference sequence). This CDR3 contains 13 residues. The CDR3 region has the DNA TGTGCCAGCAGTTACTCGGAGTGGGATACGCAGTATTTT. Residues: CASSYSEWDTQYF.

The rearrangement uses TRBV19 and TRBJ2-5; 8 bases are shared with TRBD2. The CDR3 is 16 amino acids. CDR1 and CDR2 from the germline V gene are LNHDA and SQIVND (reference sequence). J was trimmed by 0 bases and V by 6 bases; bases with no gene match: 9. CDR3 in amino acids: CASRNKGRGDQETQYF. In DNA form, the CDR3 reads TGTGCCAGTAGGAACAAGGGGCGGGGGGACCAAGAGACCCAGTACTTC.

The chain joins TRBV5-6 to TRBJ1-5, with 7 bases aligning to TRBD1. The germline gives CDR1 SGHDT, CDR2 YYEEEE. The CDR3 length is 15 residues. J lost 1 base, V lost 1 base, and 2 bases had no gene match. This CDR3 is CASSLTGASNQPQHF. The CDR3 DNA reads TGTGCCAGCAGCTTGACAGGGGCGAGCAATCAGCCCCAGCATTTT. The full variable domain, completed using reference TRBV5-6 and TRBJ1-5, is DAGVTQSPTHLIKTRGQQVTLRCSPKSGHDTVSWYQQALGQGPQFIFQYYEEEERQRGNFPDRFSGHQFPNYSSELNVNALLLGDSALYLCASSLTGASNQPQHFGDGTRLSIL.

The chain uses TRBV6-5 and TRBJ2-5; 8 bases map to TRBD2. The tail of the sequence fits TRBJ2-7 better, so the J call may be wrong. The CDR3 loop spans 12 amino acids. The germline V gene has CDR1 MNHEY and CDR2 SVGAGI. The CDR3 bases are TGTGCCAGCAGTTTCCTAGCGGGCGAGCAGTACTTC. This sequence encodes CASSFLAGEQYF.

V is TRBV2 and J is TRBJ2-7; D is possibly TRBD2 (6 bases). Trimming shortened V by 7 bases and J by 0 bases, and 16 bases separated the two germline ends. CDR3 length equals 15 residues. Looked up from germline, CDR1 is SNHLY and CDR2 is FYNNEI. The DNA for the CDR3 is TGTGCCAGCACTAAGGACTATACCTCCTCCTACGAGCAGTACTTC. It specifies CASTKDYTSSYEQYF.

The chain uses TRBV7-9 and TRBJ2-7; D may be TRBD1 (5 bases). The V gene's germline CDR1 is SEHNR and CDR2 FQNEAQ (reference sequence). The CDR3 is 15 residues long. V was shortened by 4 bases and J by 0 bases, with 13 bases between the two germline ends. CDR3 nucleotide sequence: TGTGCCAGCAGCTCCAGGGCCCACAGCTCCTACGAGCAGTACTTC. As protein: CASSSRAHSSYEQYF.

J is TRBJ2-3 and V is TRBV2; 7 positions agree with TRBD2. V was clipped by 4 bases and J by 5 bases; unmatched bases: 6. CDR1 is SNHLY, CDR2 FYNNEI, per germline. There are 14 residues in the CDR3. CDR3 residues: CASSGRGGRDTQYF. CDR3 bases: TGTGCCAGCAGTGGCCGTGGCGGGAGAGATACGCAGTATTTT.

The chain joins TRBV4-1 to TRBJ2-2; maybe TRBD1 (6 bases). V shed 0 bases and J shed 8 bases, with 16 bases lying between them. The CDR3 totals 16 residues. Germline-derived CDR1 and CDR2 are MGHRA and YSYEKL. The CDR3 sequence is CASSQDLGQESGELFF. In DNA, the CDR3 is TGCGCCAGCAGCCAAGATCTGGGACAAGAGTCAGGGGAGCTGTTTTTT.

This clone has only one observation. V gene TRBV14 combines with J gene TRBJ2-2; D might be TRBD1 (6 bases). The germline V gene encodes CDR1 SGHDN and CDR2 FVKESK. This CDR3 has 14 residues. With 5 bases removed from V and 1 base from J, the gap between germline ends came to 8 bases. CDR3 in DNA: TGTGCCAGCAGCACAGGGCGGAACACCGGGGAGCTGTTTTTT. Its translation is CASSTGRNTGELFF.

The CDR3 DNA reads TGTGCCAGCAGTTCTCAGGGGGGAGCTTTCTTT. It is translated as CASSSQGGAFF. The J gene is TRBJ1-1, the V gene TRBV6-5; 7 bases line up with TRBD1. CDR1 is MNHEY, CDR2 SVGAGI, per germline. The CDR3 extends over 11 amino acids. Unmatched junction bases numbered 3, after V lost 4 bases and J lost 10 bases.

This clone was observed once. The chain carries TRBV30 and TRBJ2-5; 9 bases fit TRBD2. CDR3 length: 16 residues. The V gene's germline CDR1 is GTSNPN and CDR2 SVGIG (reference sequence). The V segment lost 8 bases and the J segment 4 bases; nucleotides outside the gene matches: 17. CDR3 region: CARTAGGIPTSETQYF. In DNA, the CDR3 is TGTGCCCGGACGGCGGGAGGGATACCCACGTCAGAGACCCAGTACTTC.